The 4 T cell receptor beta chains below were found in one sample sequenced in a study of long-term antiretroviral therapy in people with HIV. This was the immunoSEQ v3.0 assay at survey level. Sequenced by immunoSEQ multiplex PCR; TCRdb stores in-frame clones only, minus some. Counted here are about 7,000 clones, under 85% occurring once; the ten biggest clones make up less than 25%. The source was unsorted PBMCs, collected 1.1 years after starting antiretroviral therapy. These receptors were collected from a man aged 35 to 55 with HIV.

The J gene is TRBJ2-7, the V gene TRBV27, with D possibly matching TRBD2 (6 bases). CDR1 and CDR2 (germline): MNHEY, SMNVEV (reference sequence). V lost 3 bases and J 3 bases, leaving 18 bases between the germline ends. This CDR3 has 16 residues. The CDR3 DNA reads as TGTGCCAGCAGTTTTCACGGCGGCGGGGCGCTCTACGAGCAGTACTTC. Residues: CASSFHGGGALYEQYF.

This clone was seen once. The chain links TRBV2 to TRBJ1-1, with D unclear. V was shortened by 5 bases and J by 11 bases, with 15 bases between the two germline ends. The CDR3 has 12 residues. CDR1 and CDR2 from the germline V gene are SNHLY and FYNNEI. The CDR3 protein is CASSIGRSGAFF. The CDR3 DNA sequence: TGTGCCAGCAGTATAGGACGAAGCGGGGCTTTCTTT. The entire variable domain, with the rest obtained from reference TRBV2 and TRBJ1-1, is as follows: EPEVTQTPSHQVTQMGQEVILRCVPISNHLYFYWYRQILGQKVEFLVSFYNNEISEKSEIFDDQFSVERPDGSNFTLKIRSTKLEDSAMYFCASSIGRSGAFFGQGTRLTVV.

The V call is TRBV25-1, the J call TRBJ2-3, with a possible D match to TRBD1 (6 bases). From germline, CDR1 is MGHDK and CDR2 SYGVNS. This CDR3 comprises 14 residues. V shed 2 bases and J shed 3 bases, with 9 bases lying between them. The CDR3 sequence: CASSERGHTDTQYF. The CDR3 DNA is TGTGCCAGCAGTGAAAGGGGACATACAGATACGCAGTATTTT. The full variable domain, with the rest looked up from reference TRBV25-1 and TRBJ2-3, is EADIYQTPRYLVIGTGKKITLECSQTMGHDKMYWYQQDPGMELHLIHYSYGVNSTEKGDLSSESTVSRIRTEHFPLTLESARPSHTSQYLCASSERGHTDTQYFGPGTRLTVL.

The chain carries TRBV19 and TRBJ1-1; possible D gene TRBD1, 5 bases. Germline CDR1 LNHDA, CDR2 SQIVND (reference sequence). V was clipped by 1 base and J by 5 bases, with 17 bases between them. The CDR3 is 16 residues long. For the CDR3, the DNA is TGTGCCAGTAGTATAGGGGGCCCTGCGCAGAGTACTGAAGCTTTCTTT. It encodes CASSIGGPAQSTEAFF. The full variable domain, completed using reference TRBV19 and TRBJ1-1, is DGGITQSPKYLFRKEGQNVTLSCEQNLNHDAMYWYRQDPGQGLRLIYYSQIVNDFQKGDIAEGYSVSREKKESFPLTVTSAQKNPTAFYLCASSIGGPAQSTEAFFGQGTRLTVV.